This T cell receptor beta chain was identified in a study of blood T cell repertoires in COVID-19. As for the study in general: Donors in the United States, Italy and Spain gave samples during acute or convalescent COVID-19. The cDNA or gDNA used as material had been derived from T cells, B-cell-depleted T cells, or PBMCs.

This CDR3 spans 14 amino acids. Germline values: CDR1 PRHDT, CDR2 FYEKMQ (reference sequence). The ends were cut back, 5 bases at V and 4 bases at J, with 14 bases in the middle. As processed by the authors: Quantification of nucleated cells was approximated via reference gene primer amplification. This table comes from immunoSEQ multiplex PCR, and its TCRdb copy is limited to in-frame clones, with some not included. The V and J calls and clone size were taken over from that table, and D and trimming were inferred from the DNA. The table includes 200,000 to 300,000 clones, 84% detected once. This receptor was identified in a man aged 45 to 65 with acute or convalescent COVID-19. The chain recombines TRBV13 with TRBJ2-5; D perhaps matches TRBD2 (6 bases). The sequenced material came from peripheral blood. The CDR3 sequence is CASSAPVGGETQYF. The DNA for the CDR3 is TGTGCCAGCAGCGCCCCAGTGGGGGGAGAGACCCAGTACTTC. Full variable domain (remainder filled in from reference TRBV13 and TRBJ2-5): AAGVIQSPRHLIKEKRETATLKCYPIPRHDTVYWYQQGPGQDPQFLISFYEKMQSDKGSIPDRFSAQQFSDYHSELNMSSLELGDSALYFCASSAPVGGETQYFGPGTRLLVL.